These 6 T cell receptor beta chains were sequenced from one sample in a study of OX40 agonist ivuxolimab in advanced cancers. Profiling relied on immunoSEQ multiplex PCR, and the TCRdb table lists in-frame clones only, not all of them. The sample holds 74,000 or so clones, 85% to 95% seen once. The sample here was CD4+ or CD8+ T cells sorted from blood, taken in a trial of the OX40 agonist ivuxolimab. The receptors stem from an adult with an advanced solid tumor such as melanoma, head and neck, liver or kidney cancer.

J is TRBJ2-3 and V is TRBV25-1; 8 nucleotides match TRBD1. CDR1 and CDR2 from the germline V gene are MGHDK and SYGVNS. CDR3 length: 13 residues. The junction had 5 bases not matched to a gene; V was cut back by 8 bases and J by 4 bases. Written as DNA, the CDR3 is TGTGCCAGCGGCAGACAGGGGCCAGATACGCAGTATTTT. Protein sequence: CASGRQGPDTQYF.

The sample holds one count of this clone. The chain carries TRBV28 and TRBJ1-4, with TRBD1 matching over 7 bases. CDR1 MDHEN and CDR2 SYDVKM come from the germline V gene. CDR3 length equals 15 residues. The trim removed 1 base at V and 11 bases at J, leaving 10 bases unmatched. As DNA, the CDR3 is TGTGCCAGCAGTTTATCGGGCAGGGGGGAGAGGAAACTGTTTTTT. Translating it yields CASSLSGRGERKLFF.

This clone has only a few counts. The CDR3 protein is CSASYGYTF. CDR3 DNA sequence: TGCAGTGCTAGTTATGGCTACACCTTC. The chain couples TRBV20-1 to TRBJ1-2; D is uncertain. Trimming took off 3 bases at V and 5 bases at J, with 1 base between the two ends. CDR1 and CDR2 (germline): DFQATT, SNEGSKA (reference sequence). The CDR3 is made up of 9 amino acids.

This chain connects TRBV6-6 to TRBJ2-7, with 9 bases lining up with TRBD1. Germline V gene lookup returns CDR1 MNHNY and CDR2 SVGAGI (reference sequence). V was pared by 5 bases and J by 4 bases, with 6 bases of the junction left unmatched. The CDR3 runs 14 residues. CDR3 nucleotides: TGTGCCAGCAGTAACCGACAGGGGGATTACGAGCAGTACTTC. Its protein product is CASSNRQGDYEQYF.

This rearrangement joins TRBV19 to TRBJ1-1, with a tentative D call TRBD1 (5 bases). Trimming left V 2 bases short and J 5 bases short, with 9 bases between. Per germline, CDR1 LNHDA and CDR2 SQIVND (reference sequence). CDR3 size: 13 residues. The CDR3 DNA sequence: TGTGCCAGTAGTATACAGGGTAGGACTGAAGCTTTCTTT. Its protein is CASSIQGRTEAFF.

The V call is TRBV11-2, the J call TRBJ2-3; 8 bases map to TRBD2. This CDR3 contains 14 residues. The germline gives CDR1 SGHAT, CDR2 FQNNGV. J lost 0 bases, V lost 6 bases, and 2 bases had no gene match. CDR3 in amino acids: CASRLAVSTDTQYF. The CDR3 nucleotides are TGTGCCAGCAGACTAGCGGTTAGCACAGATACGCAGTATTTT.